This T cell receptor beta chain stems from a study of blood T cell repertoires in COVID-19. The germline V and J ends were trimmed by 1 base and 1 base, with 7 bases remaining between them. This CDR3 contains 14 residues. The V gene's germline CDR1 is SGHAT and CDR2 FQNNGV. TCRdb's table, derived via immunoSEQ multiplex PCR, lists solely in-frame clones and lacks some. The data contain about 99,000 clones, around 82% of them singletons. Sequencing input: peripheral blood. The source is a man aged 55 to 69 with acute or convalescent COVID-19. The rearrangement uses TRBV11-2 and TRBJ1-1; D is possibly TRBD1 (5 bases). CDR3 sequence reads: CASSLGGPNTEAFF. In DNA form, the CDR3 reads TGTGCCAGCAGCTTAGGGGGCCCGAACACTGAAGCTTTCTTT.